This T cell receptor beta chain was obtained from a study of shared clonotypes between healthy human individuals. In the study overall: Every donor yielded three CD4 naive, three CD4 memory, two CD8 naive and one CD8 memory plate. Findings and caveats of the study: Relative to memory subsets, naive subsets generally showed larger estimated richness.

Sequencing was performed with immunoSEQ multiplex PCR; in TCRdb, only in-frame clones are kept and a portion is missing. The sample includes a few million clones, 85% to 95% seen only once; the top ten take 0.37%. A word on this clone: Its antigen is undetermined.

This CDR3 is 13 amino acids long. CDR1 is SGHVS and CDR2 is FQNEAQ in the germline V gene. V was shortened by 8 bases and J by 4 bases, with 11 bases between the two germline ends. The authors divided CD4+ cells into CD45RA+ naive and CD45RA-negative memory subsets. Sequencing used naive CD4+ T cells from PBMCs. As for subset: CD45RA+ positively selected. This chain uses TRBV7-8 with TRBJ2-2; no clear D. This sequence was found in a man aged 18 to 30 in good health. Some clones in this sample may be carry-over from other donors' samples. The CDR3 DNA reads TGTGCCAGCTGGGGTTGGAGCACCGGGGAGCTGTTTTTT. It encodes CASWGWSTGELFF.